This entry lists 15 T cell receptor beta chains sequenced from one sample in a study of blood T cell repertoires in COVID-19. Some clones are missing from TCRdb's copy, which holds only in-frame ones; the method was immunoSEQ multiplex PCR. The table shows 200,000 to 300,000 clones, with roughly 81% occurring only once. The sequencing sample was made of peripheral blood. These receptor sequences come from a man aged 50 to 60 with acute or convalescent COVID-19.

This clone was counted between two and nine times. V is TRBV19 and J is TRBJ1-1, with a possible D match to TRBD1 (6 bases). V gave up 5 bases and J gave up 6 bases, with 13 bases separating them. This CDR3 region has 13 residues. The germline V gene has CDR1 LNHDA and CDR2 SQIVND (reference sequence). CDR3 nucleotides: TGTGCCAGTAGTCGGAGAGCAGGGGCTGAAGCTTTCTTT. Residues: CASSRRAGAEAFF.

The chain is built from TRBV27 and TRBJ2-7, with a possible D match to TRBD2 (5 bases). V was trimmed by 2 bases and J by 2 bases, leaving 13 bases between them. CDR3 size: 15 residues. Per germline, CDR1 MNHEY and CDR2 SMNVEV (reference sequence). CDR3 in amino acids: CASSLGLGGTYEQYF. The CDR3 coding sequence is TGTGCCAGCAGTTTAGGACTTGGAGGCACCTACGAGCAGTACTTC.

The chain links TRBV19 to TRBJ1-6; D possibly corresponds to TRBD1 (5 bases). The germline V gene has CDR1 LNHDA and CDR2 SQIVND (reference sequence). The CDR3 is 13 amino acids. The V end lost 5 bases, the J end lost 10 bases, and 12 bases lay between the germline ends. Here the CDR3 DNA reads TGTGCCAGTAGTTTTCTCCAGGGCTCACCCCTCCACTTT. Amino acids: CASSFLQGSPLHF.

This clone was observed a few times. This sample includes further DNA sequences coding for the same CDR3. The V and J genes are TRBV14 and TRBJ2-7; the D is unclear. This CDR3 is 11 amino acids long. CDR1 and CDR2 from the germline V gene are SGHDN and FVKESK. Trimming pared 4 bases from V and 2 bases from J, leaving 3 bases between. This CDR3 reads CASSRAYEQYF. The CDR3 DNA sequence: TGTGCCAGCAGCCGAGCCTACGAGCAGTACTTC.

CDR3 sequence reads: CASSDRPGGGELFF. For the CDR3, the DNA is TGCGCCAGCAGTGACCGACCGGGAGGCGGGGAGCTGTTTTTT. This chain links TRBV10-1 with TRBJ2-2, with 7 bases fitting TRBD2. Per the germline V gene, CDR1 is WNHNN and CDR2 is SYGVQD (reference sequence). The CDR3 runs 14 residues. Losses at the gene ends were 3 bases for V and 7 bases for J; bases not matched to a gene: 5.

The chain recombines TRBV29-1 with TRBJ1-4; 9 positions agree with TRBD1. Germline-derived CDR1 and CDR2 are SQVTM and ANQGSEA. CDR3 length: 14 residues. V was pared by 2 bases and J by 4 bases, with 2 bases of the junction left unmatched. For the CDR3, the DNA is TGCAGCGTTGAAACGGGACAGGGTAATGAAAAACTGTTTTTT. Its translation: CSVETGQGNEKLFF.

The chain couples TRBV5-1 to TRBJ1-1; a possible D gene is TRBD1 (6 bases). The germline gives CDR1 SGHRS, CDR2 YFSETQ. Trimming removed 4 bases from V and 3 bases from J, with 16 bases in between. This CDR3 region has 15 residues. DNA of the CDR3: TGCGCCAGCAGCCCGCTGACAGGCGCGCACACTGAAGCTTTCTTT. This translates into CASSPLTGAHTEAFF.

The chain carries TRBV15 and TRBJ2-1; 7 nucleotides agree with TRBD2. This CDR3 is 15 amino acids long. The V segment lost 6 bases and the J segment 8 bases; nucleotides outside the gene matches: 13. Germline assignment: CDR1 LNHNV and CDR2 YYDKDF (reference sequence). CDR3 nucleotide sequence: TGTGCCACCAGACTTGGGAGGGCGGGCAACCATGAGCAGTTCTTC. This sequence encodes CATRLGRAGNHEQFF.

The chain uses TRBV7-6 and TRBJ1-3; D gene unclear. In germline, CDR1 is SGHVS, CDR2 FNYEAQ. The CDR3 extends over 20 amino acids. Trimming stripped 5 bases from V and 0 bases from J, with 26 bases between. Here the CDR3 DNA reads TGTGCCAGCAGCCACAACCCCACCAGGAGCGGACGCCTCTCTGGAAACACCATATATTTT. Encoded protein: CASSHNPTRSGRLSGNTIYF.

The rearrangement joins TRBV18 to TRBJ1-2; tentative D call: TRBD1 (5 bases). The CDR3 has 16 residues. Germline V gene sequence: CDR1 KGHSH, CDR2 LQKENI. The V and J ends lost 0 bases and 5 bases respectively, with 16 bases between them. CDR3: CASSPPGRGTDYGYTF. The CDR3 region has the DNA TGTGCCAGCTCACCACCGGGACGCGGGACGGATTATGGCTACACCTTC.

The chain couples TRBV7-8 to TRBJ2-1; TRBD1 might be the D (5 bases). Trimming removed 4 bases from V and 9 bases from J, with 13 bases in between. This CDR3 region has 13 residues. The germline V gene has CDR1 SGHVS and CDR2 FQNEAQ. The CDR3 spells CASSSVLGPEQFF. CDR3 in DNA: TGTGCCAGCAGCTCCGTTCTGGGGCCTGAGCAGTTCTTC.

J is TRBJ2-1 and V is TRBV4-1, with 9 bases lining up with TRBD1. The CDR3 loop spans 15 amino acids. The V segment lost 4 bases and the J segment 5 bases; nucleotides outside the gene matches: 6. CDR1 is MGHRA, CDR2 YSYEKL, per germline. CDR3 residues: CASSLYRGRDNEQFF. DNA of the CDR3: TGCGCCAGCAGCCTTTACAGGGGGCGGGACAATGAGCAGTTCTTC.

This clone occurred a few times. The chain recombines TRBV10-3 with TRBJ2-1; D possibly corresponds to TRBD1 (6 bases). Germline V CDR1 and CDR2: ENHRY, SYGVKD. The CDR3 loop spans 14 amino acids. The V and J ends lost 4 bases and 8 bases respectively, with 15 bases between them. This CDR3 is CAISGQANLDEQFF. CDR3 nucleotide sequence: TGTGCCATCAGTGGACAGGCCAACCTGGATGAGCAGTTCTTC.

The V and J genes are TRBV9 and TRBJ1-1; D may be TRBD1 (5 bases). The V gene's germline CDR1 is SGDLS and CDR2 YYNGEE. This CDR3 spans 16 amino acids. V gave up 3 bases and J gave up 5 bases, with 20 bases separating them. The CDR3 is CASSGGQGIKWTEAFF. As DNA, the CDR3 is TGTGCCAGCAGCGGCGGACAAGGAATAAAATGGACTGAAGCTTTCTTT.

In regard to this clone: The same CDR3 also results from other DNA sequences found in this sample. The chain joins TRBV18 to TRBJ2-1, with TRBD2 matching 10 bases. Germline V gives CDR1 KGHSH, CDR2 LQKENI. The V segment lost 2 bases and the J segment 7 bases; nucleotides outside the gene matches: 8. The CDR3 is made up of 16 amino acids. The CDR3 DNA sequence: TGTGCCAGCTCACCATCAGCGGGAGGGGTTAGAAATGAGCAGTTCTTC. Protein: CASSPSAGGVRNEQFF.